The 10 T cell receptor beta chains below all came from one sample that was sequenced in a study of T cells after yellow fever vaccination. MiXCR, run by TCRdb on the 5' RACE reads, gives a single entry per CDR3 protein. The sample holds hundreds of thousands of distinct CDR3 sequences; 13% are singletons and the top ten take about 14%. The sample in question was PBMCs, obtained on the day of the yellow fever booster vaccination. These TCRs come from a young man who received the YFV17D yellow fever vaccine.

This clonotype was counted only a few times. The chain is built from TRBV5-5 and TRBJ1-1; 7 bases map to TRBD1. CDR3 size: 14 residues. The J segment lost 5 bases and the V segment lost 3 bases, leaving 7 bases of the junction unmatched. CDR1 is SGHKS, CDR2 YYEKEE, per germline (reference sequence). The CDR3, as DNA: TGTGCCAGCAGCTCCTTAGAGGGGGCAACTGAAGCTTTCTTT. It specifies CASSSLEGATEAFF.

This clonotype was recorded a few times. V gene TRBV30 combines with J gene TRBJ1-5; possibly TRBD1 for D (5 bases). V lost 0 bases and J 6 bases, leaving 12 bases between the germline ends. Germline CDR1 reads GTSNPN; CDR2 reads SVGIG (reference sequence). The CDR3 has 14 residues. CDR3 coding DNA: TGTGCCTGGAGTGTAGGGCAGGGCACTCAGCCCCAGCATTTT. The encoded protein is CAWSVGQGTQPQHF.

There are many counts of this clonotype. The chain employs TRBV7-8 and TRBJ2-7; 11 positions match TRBD1. After removal of 2 bases from V and 8 bases from J, the junction contained 8 bases not matched to a gene. The CDR3 is 15 residues long. Germline CDR1 and CDR2: SGHVS and FQNEAQ. The CDR3 DNA is TGTGCCAGCAGCTTATTCCCGGGACAGGGGGATAAGCAGTACTTC. Encoded protein: CASSLFPGQGDKQYF.

The chain uses TRBV6-1 and TRBJ2-5; 11 bases agree with TRBD2. With 9 bases clipped from V and 5 bases from J, the junction kept 8 bases outside the gene matches. This CDR3 region has 14 residues. In germline, CDR1 is MNHNS, CDR2 SASEGT. CDR3 region: CASYSGRDGETQYF. The CDR3, as DNA: TGTGCCAGTTATAGCGGGAGGGATGGGGAGACCCAGTACTTC.

The rearrangement uses TRBV5-4 and TRBJ2-3, with 10 bases lining up with TRBD2. The CDR3 extends over 18 amino acids. Germline V gene lookup returns CDR1 SGHNT and CDR2 YYREEE (reference sequence). Germline trimming cut 3 bases from V and 11 bases from J; bases unmatched to any gene: 21. The CDR3, as DNA: TGTGCCAGCAGCTCTATCGGGACTAGCGAATCAAAGCGTTTTAGGCAGTATTTT. Translated, it gives CASSSIGTSESKRFRQYF.

This clonotype was observed at least ten times. The rearrangement uses TRBV20-1 and TRBJ2-5; no clear D gene. V lost 5 bases to trimming and J lost 4 bases, with 14 bases between them. The CDR3 sequence is 13 residues long. Germline V gene data show CDR1 as DFQATT and CDR2 as SNEGSKA (reference sequence). The CDR3 nucleotides are TGCAGTGCTTCTCCCCAACCCGGAGAGACCCAGTACTTC. Its translation is CSASPQPGETQYF.

V usage is TRBV7-9 and J usage is TRBJ1-5, with 7 bases lining up with TRBD1. J lost 3 bases, V lost 4 bases, and 12 bases had no gene match. The CDR3 has 17 residues. The V gene's germline CDR1 is SEHNR and CDR2 FQNEAQ (reference sequence). The DNA of the CDR3 is TGTGCCAGCAGCTACAACCGCCCGGGACAGACCAATCAGCCCCAGCATTTT. This gives the protein CASSYNRPGQTNQPQHF.

This clonotype was seen a handful of times. V usage is TRBV20-1 and J usage is TRBJ1-2; D remains ambiguous. The V and J ends lost 6 bases and 4 bases respectively, with 9 bases between them. The V gene's germline CDR1 is DFQATT and CDR2 SNEGSKA (reference sequence). The CDR3 is 11 residues long. The CDR3 DNA reads TGCAGTGCAGCGGGGTCCTATGGCTACACCTTC. Amino acid sequence: CSAAGSYGYTF.

This clonotype was counted ten times or more. The genes are TRBV7-2 and TRBJ1-2; D perhaps matches TRBD1 (6 bases). The V end lost 7 bases, the J end lost 7 bases, and 16 bases lay between the germline ends. Per germline, CDR1 SGHTA and CDR2 FQGNSA. This CDR3 region has 13 residues. The CDR3 DNA reads as TGTGCCAGCACCCCCGGAGGGGGGCTTGGCTACACCTTC. Its protein product is CASTPGGGLGYTF.

The table lists this clonotype with a few counts. The rearrangement uses TRBV7-3 and TRBJ2-3; TRBD2 might be the D (6 bases). CDR1 and CDR2 (germline): SGHTA, FQGTGA. CDR3 length: 14 residues. V gave up 5 bases and J gave up 7 bases, with 16 bases separating them. The DNA for the CDR3 is TGTGCCAGCAGCCCCCCGGGGGATGGGAATACGCAGTATTTT. Protein sequence: CASSPPGDGNTQYF. The variable domain in full, with the rest retrieved from reference TRBV7-3 and TRBJ2-3, is GAGVSQTPSNKVTEKGKYVELRCDPISGHTALYWYRQSLGQGPEFLIYFQGTGAADDSGLPNDRFFAVRPEGSVSTLKIQRTERGDSAVYLCASSPPGDGNTQYFGPGTRLTVL.